These 21 T cell receptor beta chains share one sample of origin, sequenced in a study of cytomegalovirus exposure and HLA in healthy donors. The PCR made use of 60 Vbeta and 13 Jbeta primers. Only in-frame clones appear in the TCRdb table, and some are missing; sequencing was by immunoSEQ multiplex PCR. This repertoire shows approximately 180,000 clones, 80% found once; its top ten account for 6.5% to 8.5%. Sequenced material: PBMCs. These receptors were obtained from a man younger than 40 in good health and CMV-seropositive.

This clone has only a few counts. The rearrangement uses TRBV27 and TRBJ1-2; the match to TRBD1 covers 12 bases. V dropped 6 bases and J dropped 8; count of bases not matched to a gene: 13. Germline CDR1 is MNHEY and CDR2 is SMNVEV (reference sequence). The CDR3 has 16 amino acids. CDR3 residues: CASRSPSRDRGQGYTF. The CDR3, as DNA: TGTGCCAGCAGGTCACCTTCCCGGGACAGGGGGCAAGGCTACACCTTC.

This clone has just one count. This chain's CDR3 is CASSQDQGGTEAFF. CDR3 DNA: TGCGCCAGCAGCCAAGACCAGGGGGGCACTGAAGCTTTCTTT. V and J are TRBV4-1 and TRBJ1-1; TRBD1 agrees at 7 bases. With 0 bases clipped from V and 4 bases from J, the junction kept 2 bases outside the gene matches. Germline V gives CDR1 MGHRA, CDR2 YSYEKL. The CDR3 length is 14 residues.

This chain uses TRBV5-8 with TRBJ1-2; D not certain. This CDR3 spans 15 amino acids. V shed 5 bases and J shed 3 bases, with 17 bases lying between them. In germline, CDR1 is SGHTS, CDR2 YDEGEE. The CDR3 DNA reads TGTGCCAGCAGTTGGAGGCAGGATACTTACTATGGCTACACCTTC. It encodes CASSWRQDTYYGYTF.

This sequence joins TRBV5-1 and TRBJ1-1, with D possibly TRBD1 on 6 matching bases. CDR3 size: 17 residues. The germline V gene has CDR1 SGHRS and CDR2 YFSETQ. V was trimmed by 3 bases and J by 1 base, leaving 19 bases between them. The CDR3 DNA reads TGCGCCAGCAGCTGGGATTGGGGGGGCTGGTCGAACACTGAAGCTTTCTTT. It codes for CASSWDWGGWSNTEAFF. The full variable domain, with the rest looked up from reference TRBV5-1 and TRBJ1-1, is KAGVTQTPRYLIKTRGQQVTLSCSPISGHRSVSWYQQTPGQGLQFLFEYFSETQRNKGNFPGRFSGRQFSNSRSEMNVSTLELGDSALYLCASSWDWGGWSNTEAFFGQGTRLTVV.

Here the CDR3 reads CASRYRGNEQFF. The CDR3 nucleotides are TGTGCCAGCAGGTACAGGGGAAATGAGCAGTTCTTC. V and J are TRBV27 and TRBJ2-1; 7 bases are shared with TRBD1. V was clipped by 6 bases and J by 7 bases; unmatched bases: 3. The CDR3 totals 12 residues. Germline CDR1 and CDR2: MNHEY and SMNVEV (reference sequence).

The chain combines TRBV27 with TRBJ2-7; 10 bases map to TRBD1. With V trimmed by 2 bases and J by 1 base, 2 bases remained unmatched. CDR1 and CDR2 (germline): MNHEY, SMNVEV (reference sequence). The length of the CDR3 is 15 residues. The CDR3: CASSLGQGVSYEQYF. The CDR3 DNA sequence: TGTGCCAGCAGTTTAGGACAGGGGGTGTCCTACGAGCAGTACTTC.

This clone was seen a handful of times. V gene TRBV11-2 combines with J gene TRBJ1-2; D unclear. The length of the CDR3 is 14 residues. Germline assignment: CDR1 SGHAT and CDR2 FQNNGV. V lost 4 bases to trimming and J lost 0 bases, with 9 bases between them. For the CDR3, the DNA is TGTGCCAGCAGCTCGGAGTTAGCTAACTATGGCTACACCTTC. This encodes CASSSELANYGYTF.

The table lists this clone with a count of one. V is TRBV4-1 and J is TRBJ2-7, with 14 bases that match TRBD2. This CDR3 is 16 amino acids long. Per the germline V gene, CDR1 is MGHRA and CDR2 is YSYEKL. The J segment lost 7 bases and the V segment lost 0 bases, leaving 5 bases of the junction unmatched. Written as DNA, the CDR3 is TGCGCCAGCAGCCAAGATCCGGGACTAGCGGGAGAAGAGCAGTACTTC. Translated: CASSQDPGLAGEEQYF.

V usage is TRBV6-4 and J usage is TRBJ2-2; D call uncertain. The CDR3 extends over 16 amino acids. V shed 0 bases and J shed 2 bases, with 10 bases lying between them. Per germline, CDR1 MRHNA and CDR2 SNTAGT. CDR3 sequence (DNA): TGTGCCAGCAGTGACTCTTCGAACTATAACACCGGGGAGCTGTTTTTT. Its translation: CASSDSSNYNTGELFF.

The chain combines TRBV7-9 with TRBJ1-3; D uncertain. Trimming left V 1 base short and J 0 bases short, with 10 bases between. This CDR3 has 16 residues. CDR1 SEHNR and CDR2 FQNEAQ come from the germline V gene (reference sequence). The chain's CDR3 is CASSLVQSHSGNTIYF. The CDR3 DNA reads TGTGCCAGCAGCTTAGTCCAGTCCCACTCTGGAAACACCATATATTTT.

The CDR3 loop is CASSTQRGQGNTIYF. The CDR3 DNA reads TGTGCCAGTAGTACACAACGGGGCCAGGGGAACACCATATATTTT. This chain uses TRBV19 with TRBJ1-3; D possibly corresponds to TRBD1 (6 bases). Germline V gives CDR1 LNHDA, CDR2 SQIVND (reference sequence). V was trimmed by 4 bases and J by 7 bases, leaving 17 bases between them. CDR3 size: 15 residues.

The chain recombines TRBV5-6 with TRBJ2-5, with 9 bases lining up with TRBD1. V was clipped by 4 bases and J by 2 bases; unmatched bases: 3. The germline gives CDR1 SGHDT, CDR2 YYEEEE. This CDR3 has 14 amino acids. The CDR3: CASSGGQGQETQYF. CDR3 nucleotide sequence: TGTGCCAGCAGCGGAGGACAGGGGCAAGAGACCCAGTACTTC.

The V gene is TRBV30, the J gene TRBJ1-4; TRBD1 matches at 7 bases. Germline V gene data show CDR1 as GTSNPN and CDR2 as SVGIG (reference sequence). J lost 8 bases, V lost 5 bases, and 8 bases had no gene match. The CDR3 has 13 residues. The CDR3 here is CAWQTGRGEKLFF. For the CDR3, the DNA is TGTGCCTGGCAGACAGGGAGAGGGGAAAAACTGTTTTTT.

DNA for the CDR3: TGTGCCAGCTCACGAACAGCAGATCAGCCCCAGCATTTT. It specifies CASSRTADQPQHF. The gene calls are TRBV18 and TRBJ1-5; D remains ambiguous. V was trimmed by 4 bases and J by 5 bases, leaving 9 bases between them. The CDR3 consists of 13 residues. Germline CDR1 reads KGHSH; CDR2 reads LQKENI.

This clone was observed a single time. The rearrangement uses TRBV7-6 and TRBJ2-3, with 7 positions matching TRBD2. Germline V lookup: CDR1 SGHVS, CDR2 FNYEAQ. This CDR3 region has 14 residues. V gave up 5 bases and J gave up 3 bases; unmatched junction bases: 5. The CDR3 protein is CASSPSGITDTQYF. Here the CDR3 DNA reads TGTGCCAGCAGCCCTAGCGGTATTACAGATACGCAGTATTTT.

The rearrangement links TRBV6-5 to TRBJ1-5; D gene unclear. CDR1 MNHEY and CDR2 SVGAGI come from the germline V gene. V gave up 6 bases and J gave up 7 bases, with 10 bases separating them. The CDR3 has 12 residues. CDR3 sequence: CASRPGEQPQHF. The CDR3 DNA reads TGTGCCAGCAGGCCCGGAGAGCAGCCCCAGCATTTT.

The chain recombines TRBV30 with TRBJ1-2; TRBD1 matches at 8 bases. V lost 0 bases and J lost 8; bases outside the gene matches: 8. CDR3 length equals 14 residues. Germline CDR1 and CDR2: GTSNPN and SVGIG (reference sequence). The CDR3 DNA is TGTGCCTGGAGTGTGACAGGGGAAATTGGAGGCTACACCTTC. Protein sequence: CAWSVTGEIGGYTF.

The V gene is TRBV7-9, the J gene TRBJ2-7; 7 bases agree with TRBD2. The germline gives CDR1 SEHNR, CDR2 FQNEAQ (reference sequence). There are 16 residues in the CDR3. The J segment lost 6 bases and the V segment lost 3 bases, leaving 14 bases of the junction unmatched. In nucleotides, the CDR3 is TGTGCCAGCAGCTTGGGTACCGCGGCGGGAGTGACCGAGCAGTACTTC. Translating gives CASSLGTAAGVTEQYF.

With regard to this clone: This specimen includes other DNA sequences encoding the same CDR3. CDR3 bases: TGTGCCAGCAGCTTACAGGGGTACGAGCAGTACTTC. Amino acid sequence: CASSLQGYEQYF. V is TRBV11-1 and J is TRBJ2-7; D might be TRBD1 (6 bases). The CDR3 is 12 amino acids. Germline assignment: CDR1 SGHAT and CDR2 FQDESV (reference sequence). The V end lost 2 bases, the J end lost 4 bases, and 6 bases lay between the germline ends. Full variable domain (outside the CDR3, taken from reference TRBV11-1 and TRBJ2-7): EAEVAQSPRYKITEKSQAVAFWCDPISGHATLYWYRQILGQGPELLVQFQDESVVDDSQLPKDRFSAERLKGVDSTLKIQPAELGDSAMYLCASSLQGYEQYFGPGTRLTVT.

The rearrangement uses TRBV25-1 and TRBJ2-7, with D unresolved. The CDR3 runs 11 residues. V lost 3 bases and J lost 6, with 6 bases in between. The germline gives CDR1 MGHDK, CDR2 SYGVNS. The CDR3 protein is CASSEYGEQYF. The DNA for the CDR3 is TGTGCCAGCAGTGAGTACGGCGAGCAGTACTTC.

The DNA of the CDR3 is TGTGCCTGGGGGGGGACTAGCGCTACCTACGAGCAGTACTTC. Its protein product is CAWGGTSATYEQYF. This chain links TRBV30 with TRBJ2-7; 10 positions agree with TRBD2. In germline, CDR1 is GTSNPN, CDR2 SVGIG (reference sequence). V dropped 5 bases and J dropped 2; count of bases not matched to a gene: 6. This CDR3 region has 14 residues.